This TCR beta chain comes out of a study of T cell changes during pregnancy in multiple sclerosis. Trimming took 6 bases from V and 2 from J; bases not matched to a gene: 7. The CDR3 spans 15 residues. Germline V gene lookup returns CDR1 SNHLY and CDR2 FYNNEI. TCRdb keeps only in-frame clones here, not all; method: immunoSEQ multiplex PCR. The table has fewer than 75,000 clones, 75% to 95% seen once. The rearrangement joins TRBV2 to TRBJ2-7; 10 nucleotides align to TRBD2. The TCR originated in a female donor in good health, enrolled as a control in a pregnancy study. The sequences come from peripheral blood, collected after pregnancy. The CDR3 loop is CASSVTSGSAYEQYF. CDR3 bases: TGTGCCAGCAGCGTGACTAGCGGGTCTGCCTACGAGCAGTACTTC.